The following is a TCR beta chain sequence with its context. Its antigen is still unknown. These data are taken from a study of CXCR3-negative and CXCR3-positive naive CD8 T cells. UMI-labeled TRB cDNA libraries were prepared by 5' RACE. Each CDR3 protein gets one entry in TCRdb, which reprocessed the 5' RACE reads and gives no DNA. The sample has approximately 100,000 distinct CDR3 sequences; the top ten hold about 0.34%. Study-level results: A higher hydrophobicity marked the TRB CDR3s of CXCR3-positive naive cells versus CXCR3-negative naive cells.

The clonotype originates from a human donor in good health. Some clones in this sample may be carry-over from other donors' samples. Sequencing was performed on naive CXCR3+ CD8+ T cells from blood. The subset was: CD45RO-CCR7+CD27+CD95- naive CD8+ T cells expressing CXCR3 (TNR3+).

The CDR3 sequence is CASSQYREMSEAFF. The chain has TRBV4-3 and TRBJ1-1; the D call from TCRdb, TRBD1, cannot be confirmed without DNA. The CDR3 has 14 amino acids. Germline CDR1 is LGHNA and CDR2 is YSLEER.